These T cell receptor beta chains were read from a single sample in a study of T cells in Graves' hyperthyroidism and ophthalmopathy. One entry per CDR3 protein, called by TCRdb with MiXCR from the multiplex PCR reads. This sample has 700,000 to 850,000 distinct CDR3 sequences, with about 35% found just once. The sequenced sample consisted of blood. These receptor sequences come from a woman between 40 and 50 years old with Graves' hyperthyroidism. The CDR3 runs from the conserved cysteine through the conserved F or W. The order of the fields is J gene, D gene, V gene, clone size, CDR3 DNA, CDR3 protein. The D gene is left open where the match is weak. The size of a clone is reported for some rows only, either as once, few or many, or as a class for expanded clones.

TRBJ1-2,-,TRBV7-2,many,TGTGCCAGCAGCTTAGAGGCCCAGAACTATAACTATGGCTACACCTTC,CASSLEAQNYNYGYTF
TRBJ1-2,-,TRBV4-3,few,TGCGCCAGCAGCCAAGATCGACTATGGGGCTACACCTTC,CASSQDRLWGYTF
TRBJ1-4,-,TRBV5-6,few,TGTGCCAGCAACACCTTGGCGGGGAAACTGTTTTTT,CASNTLAGKLFF
TRBJ2-7,-,TRBV2,many,TGTGCCAGCAGTGATAGGGTCGAGCAGTACTTC,CASSDRVEQYF
TRBJ2-7,-,TRBV7-2,many,TGTGCCAGCAGCTTAGCGCAGGAGACATCGGTCTACGAGCAGTACTTC,CASSLAQETSVYEQYF
TRBJ1-1,-,TRBV7-8,-,TGTGCCAGCAGCAAAGAACGGGAACGTGAAGCTTTCTTT,CASSKEREREAFF
TRBJ1-3,-,TRBV2,-,TGTGCCAGCACGGGGGGCGGGGGCTCTGGAAACACCATATATTTT,CASTGGGGSGNTIYF
TRBJ1-5,-,TRBV7-9,-,TGTGCCAGTAGTATACATTTCAATCAGCCCCAGCATTTT,CASSIHFNQPQHF
TRBJ1-2,-,TRBV10-3,-,TGTGCCATCAGCGAGACACGACAGGCCTATGGCTACACCTTC,CAISETRQAYGYTF
TRBJ1-6,TRBD1,TRBV13,many,TGTGCCAGCAGCTTAGTGGGGACAGGGGTATCACCCCTCCACTTT,CASSLVGTGVSPLHF
TRBJ1-1,-,TRBV2,-,TGTGCCAGCTCACCGCTCCCCGGGAACACTGAAGCTTTCTTT,CASSPLPGNTEAFF
TRBJ2-7,-,TRBV2,few,TGTGCCAGCAGTGATGGCGGGGCCGGAGCATACGAGCAGTACTTC,CASSDGGAGAYEQYF
TRBJ2-6,-,TRBV4-3,many,TGCGCCAGCAGCCAGGTGCGGGTTGCACCCAACGTCCTGACTTTC,CASSQVRVAPNVLTF
TRBJ2-5,-,TRBV7-6,few,TGTGCCAGCAGCGCCACAAATCCTGAGACCCAGTACTTC,CASSATNPETQYF
TRBJ2-7,-,TRBV7-9,-,TGTGCCAGCAGCCAAGATGTACCTGCCGGGCCCCGGAACCCCTCCTACGAGCAGTACTTC,CASSQDVPAGPRNPSYEQYF
TRBJ2-1,TRBD2,TRBV10-3,-,TGTGCCAGCAGCCCGGGGGGGGGCCTCAGCGATGAGCAGTTCTTC,CASSPGGGLSDEQFF
TRBJ2-6,-,TRBV28,-,TGTGCCAATTTCTCTGGGGCCAACGTCCTGACTTTC,CANFSGANVLTF
TRBJ1-1,TRBD1,TRBV7-3,many,TGTGCCAGCAGCTTAACGTCGGGGACAGGAGGGTCTGAAGCTTTCTTT,CASSLTSGTGGSEAFF